Below are 15 T cell receptor beta chains sequenced from a single sample in a study of T cell repertoires in cytomegalovirus infection. Each CDR3 protein is one row after TCRdb ran MiXCR on the reads. The repertoire holds about 100,000 distinct CDR3 sequences, with 23% as singletons. The sample comprised CD8+ T cells from PBMCs. All receptors derive from a human donor in good health (CMV status not recorded). Some clones in this sample may be carry-over from other donors' samples.

This clonotype showed up many times. The genes are TRBV7-6 and TRBJ2-7; possible D gene TRBD2, 6 bases. CDR3 length: 14 amino acids. Trimming shortened V by 5 bases and J by 4 bases, and 15 bases separated the two germline ends. Germline V gene lookup returns CDR1 SGHVS and CDR2 FNYEAQ. The CDR3 sequence is CASSVSGTSYEQYF. DNA for the CDR3: TGTGCCAGCAGCGTCTCCGGGACTTCATACGAGCAGTACTTC.

This clonotype was detected only a few times. This sequence joins TRBV14 and TRBJ2-1; D unclear. Trimming left V 4 bases short and J 9 bases short, with 19 bases between. This CDR3 region has 15 residues. Germline CDR1 SGHDN, CDR2 FVKESK. The CDR3 DNA follows: TGTGCCAGCAGCCCTTGGGCGTCCGTACTTGGTGAGCAGTTCTTC. Its translation: CASSPWASVLGEQFF.

The gene calls are TRBV6-2 or TRBV6-3 and TRBJ2-1, with 12 bases that match TRBD2. With V trimmed by 7 bases and J by 3 bases, 13 bases remained unmatched. The CDR3 totals 18 residues. Germline assignment: CDR1 MNHEY and CDR2 SVGEGT. The CDR3 here is CASKGGLAGGPVYNEQFF. DNA of the CDR3: TGTGCCAGCAAAGGAGGGCTAGCGGGAGGGCCCGTCTACAATGAGCAGTTCTTC.

In this sample, this clonotype turned up many times. J is TRBJ2-5 and V is TRBV7-6; 13 bases agree with TRBD2. The CDR3 spans 15 residues. Unmatched junction bases numbered 1, after V lost 5 bases and J lost 1 base. Germline CDR1 and CDR2: SGHVS and FNYEAQ. The CDR3 loop reads CASSRTSGGQETQYF. For the CDR3, the DNA is TGTGCCAGCAGCCGGACTAGCGGGGGCCAAGAGACCCAGTACTTC. Combining the CDR3 with reference TRBV7-6 and TRBJ2-5 gives the whole variable domain GAGVSQSPRYKVTKRGQDVALRCDPISGHVSLYWYRQALGQGPEFLTYFNYEAQQDKSGLPNDRFSAERPEGSISTLTIQRTEQRDSAMYRCASSRTSGGQETQYFGPGTRLLVL.

This clonotype was detected once. V is TRBV11-2 and J is TRBJ2-6; 8 bases agree with TRBD2. Germline assignment: CDR1 SGHAT and CDR2 FQNNGV. This CDR3 is 18 amino acids long. J lost 1 base, V lost 4 bases, and 9 bases had no gene match. The CDR3 protein is CASSSRGAGISGANVLTF. The DNA of the CDR3 is TGTGCCAGCAGCTCGCGGGGGGCAGGAATTTCTGGGGCCAACGTCCTGACTTTC.

This chain links TRBV4-3 with TRBJ2-1; TRBD2 agrees at 12 bases. V lost 0 bases to trimming and J lost 6 bases; unmatched junction nucleotides: 6. This CDR3 spans 17 amino acids. Germline CDR1 is LGHNA and CDR2 is YSLEER. CDR3: CASSQDPGLAGLNEQFF. CDR3 bases: TGCGCCAGCAGCCAAGACCCAGGACTAGCGGGGCTCAATGAGCAGTTCTTC.

This clonotype was found a few times. The rearrangement uses TRBV28 and TRBJ2-7; D not certain. This CDR3 is built from 14 residues. Germline V gene data show CDR1 as MDHEN and CDR2 as SYDVKM. Between the trimmed V and J ends, which lost 6 bases and 2 bases, there was a span of 14 bases. In nucleotides, the CDR3 is TGTGCCAGCAGCACCGGCCTCGAAGCCTACGAGCAGTACTTC. Translating it yields CASSTGLEAYEQYF.

In its sample, this clonotype was seen many times. The chain has TRBV20-1 and TRBJ2-1; D uncertain. The length of the CDR3 is 17 residues. Germline assignment: CDR1 DFQATT and CDR2 SNEGSKA (reference sequence). V was trimmed by 0 bases and J by 6 bases, leaving 21 bases between them. The CDR3: CSARDQSVSPLGNEQFF. The CDR3 region has the DNA TGCAGTGCTAGAGATCAGTCAGTCTCGCCCCTCGGCAATGAGCAGTTCTTC.

V and J are TRBV2 and TRBJ2-1; TRBD1 might be the D (6 bases). The germline V gene has CDR1 SNHLY and CDR2 FYNNEI. With 1 base removed from V and 3 bases from J, the gap between germline ends came to 13 bases. This CDR3 comprises 16 residues. The CDR3 spells CASSEDGQNLYNEQFF. The DNA for the CDR3 is TGTGCCAGCAGTGAAGACGGACAGAACCTCTACAATGAGCAGTTCTTC.

The sample holds many counts of this clonotype. This chain uses TRBV15 with TRBJ1-6; TRBD1 agrees at 10 bases. The J segment lost 9 bases and the V segment lost 0 bases, leaving 11 bases of the junction unmatched. The CDR3 sequence is 18 residues long. The germline V gene encodes CDR1 LNHNV and CDR2 YYDKDF (reference sequence). The CDR3 sequence: CATSRDTNTGTGVSPLHF. DNA of the CDR3: TGTGCCACCAGCAGAGATACCAATACCGGGACAGGGGTTTCACCCCTCCACTTT.

This clonotype occurred a few times. The V gene is TRBV28, the J gene TRBJ1-2; D unclear. Germline V gene sequence: CDR1 MDHEN, CDR2 SYDVKM. V was shortened by 5 bases and J by 4 bases, with 5 bases between the two germline ends. The CDR3 is made up of 11 amino acids. Written as DNA, the CDR3 is TGTGCCAGCAGTGCCGCCTATGGCTACACCTTC. Its translation is CASSAAYGYTF.

This clonotype was seen at least ten times. The chain joins TRBV5-4 to TRBJ2-7, with a tentative D call TRBD1 (5 bases). V was cut by 0 bases and J by 5 bases, with 12 bases left in between. The length of the CDR3 is 14 residues. Per the germline V gene, CDR1 is SGHNT and CDR2 is YYREEE (reference sequence). DNA for the CDR3: TGTGCCAGCAGCTTGGCCGACAGTTTCCACGAGCAGTACTTC. Translated, it gives CASSLADSFHEQYF.

The rearrangement joins TRBV6-2 or TRBV6-3 to TRBJ2-4, with D perhaps being TRBD1 or TRBD2 (6 bases each). Germline CDR1 is MNHEY and CDR2 is SVGEGT. Trimming removed 1 base from V and 8 bases from J, with 15 bases in between. The CDR3 is 15 residues long. CDR3 in amino acids: CASSYLLGGEDIQYF. The CDR3 bases are TGTGCCAGCAGTTACTTGTTGGGGGGCGAGGACATTCAGTACTTC.

This clonotype was detected a few times. CDR3 bases: TGTGCCAGCAGTCTGGAGGGACTAGCGGGGGGGAGATACAATGAGCAGTTCTTC. It specifies CASSLEGLAGGRYNEQFF. V and J are TRBV28 and TRBJ2-1, with 16 bases matching TRBD2. The CDR3 contains 18 residues. Germline trimming cut 5 bases from V and 4 bases from J; bases unmatched to any gene: 8. CDR1 and CDR2 (germline): MDHEN, SYDVKM.

In this sample, this clonotype turned up a few times. The chain employs TRBV7-7 and TRBJ2-1; D might be TRBD2 (5 bases). This CDR3 has 15 amino acids. Germline V gene data show CDR1 as SSHAT and CDR2 as FNYEAQ (reference sequence). V was shortened by 2 bases and J by 8 bases, with 16 bases between the two germline ends. CDR3 protein: CASSLTEVASHEQFF. CDR3 nucleotide sequence: TGTGCCAGCAGCTTAACAGAGGTGGCTAGCCATGAGCAGTTCTTC.